This T cell receptor beta chain was identified in a study of T cell repertoires in aging, cancer and after chemotherapy (dated by TCRdb to the late 2010s). About the investigation overall: Donors were distributed across six age groups ranging from 30 or younger to 70 or older, with at least three individuals included per group. The full dataset contained several million TCR reads. Alongside fewer than 100 healthy donors serving as a reference group, the cohort included roughly 220 cancer patients, of whom roughly 91 had hematological cancers and fewer than 130 had solid cancers. Control TCR repertoires from healthy donors were recorded across several months to years, and re-sampling revealed clear clonal overlap. To look at immunoaging and at how T cells reconstitute after chemotherapy, the study profiled TCR beta repertoires in peripheral blood from both healthy donors and cancer patients. Overall study outcomes, separate from this receptor: Compared with age-matched healthy donors, untreated patients with hematological or solid cancers had significantly lower TCR diversity and higher clonality in blood. In healthy donors, the drop in TCR diversity with age came mainly from a loss of richness, whereas in cancer patients a loss of evenness also played a part. According to the authors, the repertoire data do not permit conclusions about immunological memory after chemotherapy. Median generation probability increased over the chemotherapy interval in both cancer cohorts, suggesting repertoire reconstitution through rebound thymic output.

TCR beta rearrangements were amplified from genomic DNA isolated from peripheral blood, not from sorted cells or RNA. The CDR3 sequence holds 14 residues, the cysteine and phenylalanine included. Only CDR3 DNA remains: 42 bases, in frame from the first base. The germline V and J ends show losses of 7 bases and 0 bases respectively, and no gene match explains 8 bases of the junction. CDR1 DFQATT and CDR2 SNEGSKA were looked up in the germline V gene (reference sequence). As concerns this clonotype: This receptor's antigen is unknown. This may be a read error: a much more frequent sequence differs by one nucleotide.

Rearranged TRB sequences spanning V, D and J segments were amplified by multiplex touch-down PCR using a mixed TRB-A/B primer pool. Illumina adapters and sample indices were attached to the amplicons through two consecutive PCR reactions run with Phusion HS II polymerase. The amplicons were purified from gel with the NucleoSpin Gel and PCR Clean-up kit and then assessed with Qubit and an Agilent 2100 Bioanalyzer. Sequencing of the libraries was done on an Illumina MiSeq with paired-end, single-indexed 600-cycle runs. The paper's data handling went like this. Processing of the TRB sequences was carried out with MiXCR versions 2.12 and 3.0.5. Each unique CDR3 nucleotide sequence was counted as one clone, and only productive sequences with at least two reads were retained. Shannon diversity, evenness, clonality (one minus evenness), and alpha-parameterized diversity profiles from alpha 0 to 5 were included as repertoire metrics. The IGoR algorithm was used to compute generation probabilities of clones in paired pre- and post-chemotherapy samples. Starting from the raw public reads, TCRdb applied fastp trimming at Q25, assembled clones with MiXCR and retained in-frame beta chains. Each CDR3 protein gets just one entry, which takes the most common genes and DNA from the rows behind it. The V and J calls shown here were made by TCRdb, not taken from the authors' results. The sample profile shows over 8,500 distinct CDR3 sequences; roughly 24% of them were found once. The ten largest account for roughly 2.6% of the sample.

The sequenced material came from blood. The clonotype was recovered from a human donor in good health. Recombination linked TRBV20-1 to TRBJ1-1; 7 bases in the junction line up with TRBD1. The CDR3 protein sequence reads: CSVSIGGMNTEAFF. The sequence in DNA is TGCAGTGTTAGTATAGGGGGCATGAACACTGAAGCTTTCTTT.